The rows below give T cell receptor beta chains drawn from one sample of a study of T cell changes during pregnancy in multiple sclerosis. Only in-frame clones appear in the TCRdb table, and some are missing; sequencing was by immunoSEQ multiplex PCR. The sample has more than 85,000 clones, 90% to 95% seen once. The input for sequencing was peripheral blood, taken in the second trimester of pregnancy. The receptors were sampled from a female donor with multiple sclerosis, enrolled in a pregnancy study. Each CDR3 is given with its conserved first and last residue. Each record gives: CDR3 protein, CDR3 DNA, J gene, clone size, D gene, V gene, CDR3 length. The D gene is left open where the match is weak. Size values are once, few and many counts, or a class for expanded clones, and some rows have none.

CDR3 protein: CASSRLGQRGGKDTEAFF
CDR3 DNA: TGCGCCAGCAGCCGCCTCGGACAAAGGGGGGGAAAGGACACTGAAGCTTTCTTT
J gene: TRBJ1-1
clone size: once
D gene: -
V gene: TRBV4-1
CDR3 length: 18

CDR3 protein: CASSTGLAAYNEQFF
CDR3 DNA: TGTGCCAGTAGTACCGGACTAGCGGCTTACAATGAGCAGTTCTTC
J gene: TRBJ2-1
clone size: -
D gene: TRBD2
V gene: TRBV19
CDR3 length: 15

CDR3 protein: CASSVAVRGGATYNEQFF
CDR3 DNA: TGTGCCAGCAGCGTAGCAGTTCGAGGGGGGGCCACCTACAATGAGCAGTTCTTC
J gene: TRBJ2-1
clone size: -
D gene: -
V gene: TRBV9
CDR3 length: 18

CDR3 protein: CASSLDSYGYTF
CDR3 DNA: TGTGCCAGCAGCTTAGACAGCTATGGCTACACCTTC
J gene: TRBJ1-2
clone size: -
D gene: -
V gene: TRBV7-9
CDR3 length: 12

CDR3 protein: CASSFGLAGLGGYNEQFF
CDR3 DNA: TGCGCCAGCAGCTTCGGACTAGCGGGATTAGGTGGTTACAATGAGCAGTTCTTC
J gene: TRBJ2-1
clone size: -
D gene: TRBD2
V gene: TRBV5-1
CDR3 length: 18

CDR3 protein: CASSPRSPGTGSGYTF
CDR3 DNA: TGTGCCAGCAGCCCACGCTCACCCGGGACAGGGTCCGGCTACACCTTC
J gene: TRBJ1-2
clone size: -
D gene: TRBD1
V gene: TRBV14
CDR3 length: 16

CDR3 protein: CASSSRGGDEQYF
CDR3 DNA: TGTGCCAGCAGTTCGCGGGGGGGGGATGAGCAGTACTTC
J gene: TRBJ2-7
clone size: -
D gene: TRBD2
V gene: TRBV25-1
CDR3 length: 13

CDR3 protein: CASSLNGVETQYF
CDR3 DNA: TGTGCCAGCAGCTTAAACGGGGTAGAGACCCAGTACTTC
J gene: TRBJ2-5
clone size: -
D gene: -
V gene: TRBV7-2
CDR3 length: 13

CDR3 protein: CASSLFPGVTYEQYF
CDR3 DNA: TGTGCCAGCAGTTTATTCCCGGGGGTTACCTACGAGCAGTACTTC
J gene: TRBJ2-7
clone size: -
D gene: -
V gene: TRBV27
CDR3 length: 15

CDR3 protein: CASSWAGGDTQYF
CDR3 DNA: TGTGCCAGTAGTTGGGCAGGGGGGGATACGCAGTATTTT
J gene: TRBJ2-3
clone size: -
D gene: -
V gene: TRBV19
CDR3 length: 13

CDR3 protein: CASSVTGDSYNEQFF
CDR3 DNA: TGTGCCAGCAGTGTGACAGGGGACTCCTACAATGAGCAGTTCTTC
J gene: TRBJ2-1
clone size: -
D gene: TRBD1
V gene: TRBV28
CDR3 length: 15

CDR3 protein: CASSVTSGIPTGELFF
CDR3 DNA: TGTGCCAGCAGCGTTACTAGCGGGATCCCTACCGGGGAGCTGTTTTTT
J gene: TRBJ2-2
clone size: -
D gene: TRBD2
V gene: TRBV9
CDR3 length: 16

CDR3 protein: CASSQEFANNYGYTF
CDR3 DNA: TGTGCCAGCAGCCAAGAATTCGCTAATAACTATGGCTACACCTTC
J gene: TRBJ1-2
clone size: -
D gene: -
V gene: TRBV4-2
CDR3 length: 15

CDR3 protein: CASSADRGTSIAKNIQYF
CDR3 DNA: TGTGCCAGCAGCGCAGACAGGGGGACGAGTATTGCCAAAAACATTCAGTACTTC
J gene: TRBJ2-4
clone size: -
D gene: TRBD1
V gene: TRBV5-5
CDR3 length: 18

CDR3 protein: CAWSVTRGQETQYF
CDR3 DNA: TGTGCCTGGAGTGTAACGCGGGGACAAGAGACCCAGTACTTC
J gene: TRBJ2-5
clone size: -
D gene: -
V gene: TRBV30
CDR3 length: 14

CDR3 protein: CASSPRGGREDYEQFF
CDR3 DNA: TGTGCCAGCAGCCCTAGGGGTGGGCGGGAGGATTATGAGCAGTTCTTC
J gene: TRBJ2-1
clone size: -
D gene: TRBD2
V gene: TRBV7-9
CDR3 length: 16

CDR3 protein: CASSPQGKAFF
CDR3 DNA: TGTGCCAGCAGCCCACAGGGGAAAGCTTTCTTT
J gene: TRBJ1-1
clone size: -
D gene: TRBD1
V gene: TRBV7-9
CDR3 length: 11

CDR3 protein: CASSLALAGPFNTQYF
CDR3 DNA: TGTGCCAGCAGCTTAGCCCTAGCGGGGCCTTTCAATACGCAGTATTTT
J gene: TRBJ2-3
clone size: -
D gene: TRBD2
V gene: TRBV7-2
CDR3 length: 16

CDR3 protein: CASSFQGSSGEQYF
CDR3 DNA: TGTGCCAGCAGCTTCCAGGGTAGCTCCGGCGAGCAGTACTTC
J gene: TRBJ2-7
clone size: -
D gene: -
V gene: TRBV7-2
CDR3 length: 14

CDR3 protein: CASSPPGQGKYEQFF
CDR3 DNA: TGTGCCAGCAGCCCACCCGGACAGGGGAAGTATGAGCAGTTCTTC
J gene: TRBJ2-1
clone size: -
D gene: TRBD1
V gene: TRBV13
CDR3 length: 15

CDR3 protein: CASSDGLAWSSYNEQFF
CDR3 DNA: TGTGCCAGCAGTGACGGCTTAGCCTGGAGCTCCTACAATGAGCAGTTCTTC
J gene: TRBJ2-1
clone size: -
D gene: -
V gene: TRBV6-1
CDR3 length: 17

CDR3 protein: CASSEYREGGYTF
CDR3 DNA: TGTGCCAGCAGTGAGTACAGGGAAGGTGGCTACACCTTC
J gene: TRBJ1-2
clone size: few
D gene: -
V gene: TRBV6-1
CDR3 length: 13

CDR3 protein: CASSPRTGGSYNSPLHF
CDR3 DNA: TGTGCCAGCAGCCCCCGGACAGGGGGTTCCTATAATTCACCCCTCCACTTT
J gene: TRBJ1-6
clone size: few
D gene: TRBD1
V gene: TRBV7-8
CDR3 length: 17

CDR3 protein: CASSFGLAGVETQYF
CDR3 DNA: TGCGCCAGCAGCTTCGGGCTAGCGGGAGTGGAGACCCAGTACTTC
J gene: TRBJ2-5
clone size: -
D gene: TRBD2
V gene: TRBV5-1
CDR3 length: 15

CDR3 protein: CASSDVRHSGNTIYF
CDR3 DNA: TGTGCCAGCAGTGACGTCAGGCACTCTGGAAACACCATATATTTT
J gene: TRBJ1-3
clone size: -
D gene: -
V gene: TRBV2
CDR3 length: 15

CDR3 protein: CASSGDRNTEAFF
CDR3 DNA: TGTGCCAGCAGTGGGGACAGGAACACTGAAGCTTTCTTT
J gene: TRBJ1-1
clone size: -
D gene: TRBD1
V gene: TRBV2
CDR3 length: 13

CDR3 protein: CASSLDPGLPISGANVLTF
CDR3 DNA: TGCGCCAGCAGCCTCGATCCGGGACTACCTATCTCTGGGGCCAACGTCCTGACTTTC
J gene: TRBJ2-6
clone size: once
D gene: TRBD2
V gene: TRBV5-1
CDR3 length: 19

CDR3 protein: CASSSKQAGYGYTF
CDR3 DNA: TGTGCCAGCAGCTCGAAACAGGCTGGCTATGGCTACACCTTC
J gene: TRBJ1-2
clone size: -
D gene: -
V gene: TRBV5-4
CDR3 length: 14

CDR3 protein: CASSIEGYAGSVRGNEQFF
CDR3 DNA: TGTGCCAGTAGTATTGAAGGGTATGCGGGATCGGTCCGGGGCAATGAGCAGTTCTTC
J gene: TRBJ2-1
clone size: -
D gene: -
V gene: TRBV19
CDR3 length: 19

CDR3 protein: CASSPKQGFGELFF
CDR3 DNA: TGTGCCAGCTCACCCAAACAGGGATTCGGGGAGCTGTTTTTT
J gene: TRBJ2-2
clone size: -
D gene: -
V gene: TRBV18
CDR3 length: 14

CDR3 protein: CASSVNGVQETQYF
CDR3 DNA: TGTGCCAGCAGCGTAAACGGGGTCCAAGAGACCCAGTACTTC
J gene: TRBJ2-5
clone size: once
D gene: -
V gene: TRBV9
CDR3 length: 14

CDR3 protein: CASSLAREHEQFF
CDR3 DNA: TGTGCCAGCAGCTTAGCGCGGGAACATGAGCAGTTCTTC
J gene: TRBJ2-1
clone size: -
D gene: -
V gene: TRBV7-2
CDR3 length: 13

CDR3 protein: CASRWGLGEETQYF
CDR3 DNA: TGTGCCAGCAGGTGGGGACTGGGGGAAGAGACCCAGTACTTC
J gene: TRBJ2-5
clone size: -
D gene: -
V gene: TRBV2
CDR3 length: 14

CDR3 protein: CASSFGQNLNYGYTF
CDR3 DNA: TGTGCCAGCAGCTTTGGACAGAATCTTAACTATGGCTACACCTTC
J gene: TRBJ1-2
clone size: -
D gene: -
V gene: TRBV11-2
CDR3 length: 15

CDR3 protein: CASSIERGARTDTQYF
CDR3 DNA: TGTGCCAGTAGTATCGAGCGGGGGGCACGCACAGATACGCAGTATTTT
J gene: TRBJ2-3
clone size: -
D gene: TRBD2
V gene: TRBV19
CDR3 length: 16

CDR3 protein: CASSVLGQGNTIYF
CDR3 DNA: TGTGCCAGCAGCGTACTGGGACAGGGTAACACCATATATTTT
J gene: TRBJ1-3
clone size: -
D gene: TRBD1
V gene: TRBV9
CDR3 length: 14

CDR3 protein: CASSPGQAQETQYF
CDR3 DNA: TGTGCCAGCAGTCCAGGACAGGCACAAGAGACCCAGTACTTC
J gene: TRBJ2-5
clone size: -
D gene: TRBD1
V gene: TRBV5-4
CDR3 length: 14

CDR3 protein: CASSLTQTGELFF
CDR3 DNA: TGTGCCAGCAGCTTAACACAGACCGGGGAGCTGTTTTTT
J gene: TRBJ2-2
clone size: -
D gene: -
V gene: TRBV7-9
CDR3 length: 13

CDR3 protein: CASSFGTAYEQYF
CDR3 DNA: TGTGCCAGCAGCTTCGGTACCGCCTACGAGCAGTACTTC
J gene: TRBJ2-7
clone size: -
D gene: -
V gene: TRBV11-3
CDR3 length: 13

CDR3 protein: CASSPRDSFGNTIYF
CDR3 DNA: TGTGCCAGCAGCCCCCGGGACTCTTTTGGAAACACCATATATTTT
J gene: TRBJ1-3
clone size: -
D gene: -
V gene: TRBV2
CDR3 length: 15

CDR3 protein: CSVERGGTQETQYF
CDR3 DNA: TGCAGCGTTGAACGGGGCGGGACTCAAGAGACCCAGTACTTC
J gene: TRBJ2-5
clone size: -
D gene: -
V gene: TRBV29-1
CDR3 length: 14

CDR3 protein: CASKPQGAGEKLFF
CDR3 DNA: TGTGCCAGTAAACCACAGGGGGCAGGAGAAAAACTGTTTTTT
J gene: TRBJ1-4
clone size: -
D gene: TRBD1
V gene: TRBV19
CDR3 length: 14

CDR3 protein: CASSLVSGSADTQYF
CDR3 DNA: TGTGCCAGCAGCTTAGTCTCGGGGAGCGCAGATACGCAGTATTTT
J gene: TRBJ2-3
clone size: -
D gene: -
V gene: TRBV7-6
CDR3 length: 15

CDR3 protein: CASRDLGGVREKLFF
CDR3 DNA: TGTGCCAGCAGAGATTTAGGGGGCGTACGTGAAAAACTGTTTTTT
J gene: TRBJ1-4
clone size: -
D gene: TRBD1
V gene: TRBV2
CDR3 length: 15

CDR3 protein: CASSEMGHGTDTQYF
CDR3 DNA: TGTGCCAGCAGTGAAATGGGACACGGCACAGATACGCAGTATTTT
J gene: TRBJ2-3
clone size: -
D gene: -
V gene: TRBV6-1
CDR3 length: 15

CDR3 protein: CAWSPQGAGGGYEQYF
CDR3 DNA: TGTGCCTGGAGTCCACAGGGGGCTGGAGGGGGATACGAGCAGTACTTC
J gene: TRBJ2-7
clone size: -
D gene: TRBD1
V gene: TRBV30
CDR3 length: 16

CDR3 protein: CASSVGTGDSEQFF
CDR3 DNA: TGTGCCAGCAGCGTCGGGACAGGGGATAGTGAGCAGTTCTTC
J gene: TRBJ2-1
clone size: once
D gene: TRBD1
V gene: TRBV7-3
CDR3 length: 14

CDR3 protein: CASSVMAGGVGGNEQFF
CDR3 DNA: TGTGCCAGCAGTGTAATGGCGGGAGGGGTGGGAGGGAATGAGCAGTTCTTC
J gene: TRBJ2-1
clone size: -
D gene: TRBD2
V gene: TRBV2
CDR3 length: 17

CDR3 protein: CASSLGRGGEKLFF
CDR3 DNA: TGTGCCAGCAGCTTGGGCAGGGGAGGGGAAAAACTGTTTTTT
J gene: TRBJ1-4
clone size: -
D gene: -
V gene: TRBV5-6
CDR3 length: 14

CDR3 protein: CAISERPGAISNYGYTF
CDR3 DNA: TGTGCCATCAGTGAGCGTCCAGGGGCCATAAGTAACTATGGCTACACCTTC
J gene: TRBJ1-2
clone size: -
D gene: -
V gene: TRBV10-3
CDR3 length: 17

CDR3 protein: CASSPSSGNQPQHF
CDR3 DNA: TGCGCCAGCAGCCCCTCGAGTGGCAATCAGCCCCAGCATTTT
J gene: TRBJ1-5
clone size: -
D gene: -
V gene: TRBV5-1
CDR3 length: 14

CDR3 protein: CASSLNSLGGYTF
CDR3 DNA: TGTGCCAGCAGCTTAAACAGTTTAGGTGGCTACACCTTC
J gene: TRBJ1-2
clone size: once
D gene: -
V gene: TRBV7-9
CDR3 length: 13

CDR3 protein: CASSLLEQGDIETQYF
CDR3 DNA: TGTGCCAGCTCACTTCTCGAGCAGGGTGATATAGAGACCCAGTACTTC
J gene: TRBJ2-5
clone size: -
D gene: -
V gene: TRBV18
CDR3 length: 16

CDR3 protein: CASSYSGRGNGYTF
CDR3 DNA: TGTGCCAGCAGTTACTCAGGCAGGGGCAATGGCTACACCTTC
J gene: TRBJ1-2
clone size: -
D gene: -
V gene: TRBV6-5
CDR3 length: 14